This T cell receptor beta chain was identified in a study of cytomegalovirus exposure and HLA in healthy donors. Across the whole study: The approximately 110 validation repertoires used a platform that matched the one used for the 500 to 700 first-cohort repertoires, as a later analysis reported.

The assay was immunoSEQ multiplex PCR, and TCRdb's table has in-frame clones only and misses some. Here the sample spans 50,000 to 65,000 clones, about 96% being singletons. Sequencing input: PBMCs. The receptor was isolated from a woman between 18 and 30 years old in good health and CMV-seronegative.

Written as DNA, the CDR3 is TGCAGCATAAGACTAGAAGAAAACTACGAGCAGTACTTC. This translates into CSIRLEENYEQYF. The chain uses TRBV29-1 and TRBJ2-7, with a weak D call TRBD2 (6 bases). CDR3 length equals 13 residues. V dropped 8 bases and J dropped 3 bases, with 17 bases sitting between them. Germline-derived CDR1 and CDR2 are SQVTM and ANQGSEA.